One and the same sample provided the 3 T cell receptor beta chains below, sequenced in a study of T cells in Graves' hyperthyroidism and ophthalmopathy. RNA transcripts yielded amplified TCR beta CDR3 regions. First-round RT-PCR with HTBI primers amplified the TCR CDR3 region. Using its own MiXCR run on the multiplex PCR reads, TCRdb lists one record per CDR3 protein. The top ten hold under 55% of the sample, which has approximately 330,000 distinct CDR3 sequences, roughly a fifth seen once. Source material: blood. These receptors originate from a woman between 45 and 65 years old with Graves' hyperthyroidism.

This clonotype has a count of ten or more. V usage is TRBV20-1 and J usage is TRBJ1-5, with D possibly being TRBD1 (6 bases). Germline V lookup: CDR1 DFQATT, CDR2 SNEGSKA (reference sequence). The CDR3 has 15 residues. Trimming removed 6 bases at V and 7 bases at J, with 22 bases between. CDR3 bases: TGCAGTGCCCATTTAGCGGGGGCTCGTAGCCAGCCCCAGCATTTT. This codes for CSAHLAGARSQPQHF.

This clonotype appeared a few times. The chain is built from TRBV30 and TRBJ1-1; TRBD1 is a possible D gene (6 bases). V was cut by 0 bases and J by 1 base, with 9 bases left in between. This CDR3 comprises 14 residues. CDR1 and CDR2 from the germline V gene are GTSNPN and SVGIG (reference sequence). This CDR3 reads CAWSVVGANTEAFF. CDR3 in DNA: TGTGCCTGGAGTGTGGTGGGGGCGAACACTGAAGCTTTCTTT.

V is TRBV25-1 and J is TRBJ1-2; TRBD1 matches 7 bases. This CDR3 is 14 amino acids long. J gave up 5 bases and V 5 bases, and 8 bases lay outside the gene matches. CDR1 and CDR2 from the germline V gene are MGHDK and SYGVNS. In nucleotides, the CDR3 is TGTGCCAGCAGTATGGACAGGCTGGAGTATGGCTACACCTTC. This codes for CASSMDRLEYGYTF.